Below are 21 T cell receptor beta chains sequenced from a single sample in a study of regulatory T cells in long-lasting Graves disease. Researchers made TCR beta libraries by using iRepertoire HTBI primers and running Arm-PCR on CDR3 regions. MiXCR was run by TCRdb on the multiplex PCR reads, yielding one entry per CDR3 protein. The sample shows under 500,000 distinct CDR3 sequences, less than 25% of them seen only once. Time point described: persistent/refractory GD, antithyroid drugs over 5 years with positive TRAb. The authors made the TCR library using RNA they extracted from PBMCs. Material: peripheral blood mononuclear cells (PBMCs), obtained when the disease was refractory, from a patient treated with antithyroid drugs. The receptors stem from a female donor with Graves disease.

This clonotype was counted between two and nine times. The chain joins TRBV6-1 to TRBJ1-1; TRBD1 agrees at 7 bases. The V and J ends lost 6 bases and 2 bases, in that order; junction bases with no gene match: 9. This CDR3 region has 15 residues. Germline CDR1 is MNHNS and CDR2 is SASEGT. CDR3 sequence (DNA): TGTGCCAGCAGCAGACCCGGACAGGTAAACACTGAAGCTTTCTTT. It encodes CASSRPGQVNTEAFF.

Here the CDR3 DNA reads TGTGCCAGCAGTTTAGGGACTAGCGGGAGCTATGAGCAGTTCTTC. It is translated as CASSLGTSGSYEQFF. This chain links TRBV12-3 or TRBV12-4 with TRBJ2-1; 13 bases are a match to TRBD2. The V and J ends lost 1 base and 8 bases, in that order; junction bases with no gene match: 2. This CDR3 has 15 residues.

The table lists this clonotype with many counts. CDR3 coding DNA: TGTGCCAGCAGTGATATAGTGACCGGGGAGCTGTTTTTT. Protein product: CASSDIVTGELFF. The chain carries TRBV2 and TRBJ2-2; unclear D gene. The V gene lost 3 bases and the J gene lost 5 bases, with 7 bases spanning the gap. The CDR3 is made up of 13 amino acids. Germline CDR1 reads SNHLY; CDR2 reads FYNNEI.

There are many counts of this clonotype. In DNA form, the CDR3 reads TGTGCCAGCAGTACAATGGGGTGGTCTAACTATGGCTACACCTTC. Translating it yields CASSTMGWSNYGYTF. V is TRBV2 and J is TRBJ1-2; D remains unclear. Germline loops: CDR1 SNHLY, CDR2 FYNNEI. The CDR3 is made up of 15 amino acids. The V end lost 5 bases, the J end lost 0 bases, and 13 bases lay between the germline ends.

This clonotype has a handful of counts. CDR3 residues: CATATGTRETQYF. Written as DNA, the CDR3 is TGTGCCACTGCGACAGGGACGCGAGAGACCCAGTACTTC. J is TRBJ2-5 and V is TRBV19; 7 bases line up with TRBD1. This CDR3 has 13 residues. J gave up 4 bases and V 10 bases, and 9 bases lay outside the gene matches. Germline assignment: CDR1 LNHDA and CDR2 SQIVND (reference sequence). The full variable domain, its missing parts supplied by reference TRBV19 and TRBJ2-5, is DGGITQSPKYLFRKEGQNVTLSCEQNLNHDAMYWYRQDPGQGLRLIYYSQIVNDFQKGDIAEGYSVSREKKESFPLTVTSAQKNPTAFYLCATATGTRETQYFGPGTRLLVL.

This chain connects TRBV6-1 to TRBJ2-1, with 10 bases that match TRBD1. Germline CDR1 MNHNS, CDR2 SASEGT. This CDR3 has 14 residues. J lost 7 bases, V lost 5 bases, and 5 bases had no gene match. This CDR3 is CASSTRDRGNEQFF. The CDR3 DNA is TGTGCCAGCAGTACCCGGGACAGGGGTAATGAGCAGTTCTTC.

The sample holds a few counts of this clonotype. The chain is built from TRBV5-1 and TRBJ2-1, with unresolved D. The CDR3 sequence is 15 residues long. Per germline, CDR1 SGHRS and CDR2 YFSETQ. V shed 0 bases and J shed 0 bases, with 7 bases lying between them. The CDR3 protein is CASSLGGDSYNEQFF. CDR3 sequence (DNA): TGCGCCAGCAGCTTGGGCGGAGACTCCTACAATGAGCAGTTCTTC.

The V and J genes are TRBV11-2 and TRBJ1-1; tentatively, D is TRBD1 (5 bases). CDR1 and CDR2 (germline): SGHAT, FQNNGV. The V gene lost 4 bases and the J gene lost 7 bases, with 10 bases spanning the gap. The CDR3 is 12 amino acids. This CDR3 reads CASSSDQGEAFF. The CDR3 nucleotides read TGTGCCAGCAGCTCGGATCAGGGTGAAGCTTTCTTT.

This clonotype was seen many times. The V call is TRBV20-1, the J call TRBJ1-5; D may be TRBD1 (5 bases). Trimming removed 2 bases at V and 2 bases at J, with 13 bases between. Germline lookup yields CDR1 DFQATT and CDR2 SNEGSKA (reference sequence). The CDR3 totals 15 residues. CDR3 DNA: TGCAGTGCTAGATCGCGGGGGGGAGGCAATCAGCCCCAGCATTTT. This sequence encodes CSARSRGGGNQPQHF.

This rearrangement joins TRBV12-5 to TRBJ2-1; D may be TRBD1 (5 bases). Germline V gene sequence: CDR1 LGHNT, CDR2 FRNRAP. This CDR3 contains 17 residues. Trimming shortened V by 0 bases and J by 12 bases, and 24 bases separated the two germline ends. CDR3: CASGLVIHGQGPHGQFF. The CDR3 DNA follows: TGTGCTAGTGGTTTGGTCATTCATGGGCAGGGCCCGCATGGGCAGTTCTTC.

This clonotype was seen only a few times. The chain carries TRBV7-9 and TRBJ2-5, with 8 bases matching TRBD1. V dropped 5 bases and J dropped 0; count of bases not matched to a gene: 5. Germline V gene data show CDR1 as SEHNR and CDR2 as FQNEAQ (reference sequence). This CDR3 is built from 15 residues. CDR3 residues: CASSPSGQDQETQYF. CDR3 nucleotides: TGTGCCAGCAGCCCCTCGGGACAGGACCAAGAGACCCAGTACTTC.

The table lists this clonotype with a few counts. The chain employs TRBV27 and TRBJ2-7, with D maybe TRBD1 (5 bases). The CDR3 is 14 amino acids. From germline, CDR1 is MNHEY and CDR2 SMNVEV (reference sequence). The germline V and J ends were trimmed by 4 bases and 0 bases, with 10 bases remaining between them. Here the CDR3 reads CASSSKGSSYEQYF. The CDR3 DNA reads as TGTGCCAGCAGTTCAAAGGGGTCCTCCTACGAGCAGTACTTC.

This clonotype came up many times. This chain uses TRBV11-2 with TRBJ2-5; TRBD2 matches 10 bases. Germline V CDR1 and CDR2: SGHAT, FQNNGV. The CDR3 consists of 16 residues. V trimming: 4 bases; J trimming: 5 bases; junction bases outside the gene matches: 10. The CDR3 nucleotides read TGTGCCAGCAGCTCTGGGGCTAGCGGGAGTAGGGAGACCCAGTACTTC. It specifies CASSSGASGSRETQYF.

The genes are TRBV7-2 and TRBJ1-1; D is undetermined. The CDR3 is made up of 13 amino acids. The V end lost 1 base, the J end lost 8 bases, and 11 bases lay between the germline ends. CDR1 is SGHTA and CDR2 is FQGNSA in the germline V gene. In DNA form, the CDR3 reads TGTGCCAGCAGCTTAGTTGCGCCACGGGAAGCTTTCTTT. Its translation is CASSLVAPREAFF.

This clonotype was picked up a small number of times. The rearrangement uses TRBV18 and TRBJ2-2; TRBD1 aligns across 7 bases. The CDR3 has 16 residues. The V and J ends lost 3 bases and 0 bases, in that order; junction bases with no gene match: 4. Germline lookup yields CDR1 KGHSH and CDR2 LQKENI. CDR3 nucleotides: TGTGCCAGCTCACCGGTTGGACAGGCGAACACCGGGGAGCTGTTTTTT. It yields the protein CASSPVGQANTGELFF.

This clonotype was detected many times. The CDR3 region has the DNA TGTGCCAGCAGCTACTCAGCTGGTCCCGACGAGCAGTACTTC. It translates to CASSYSAGPDEQYF. This sequence joins TRBV12-3 or TRBV12-4 and TRBJ2-7; no firm D call. The length of the CDR3 is 14 residues. The germline V and J ends were trimmed by 6 bases and 5 bases, with 17 bases remaining between them.

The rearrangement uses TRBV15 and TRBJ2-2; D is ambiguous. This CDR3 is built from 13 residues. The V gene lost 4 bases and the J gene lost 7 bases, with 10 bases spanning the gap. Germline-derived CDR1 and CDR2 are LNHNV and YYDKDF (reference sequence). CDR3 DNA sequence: TGTGCCACCAGCACTGAAAGGAACGGGGAGCTGTTTTTT. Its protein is CATSTERNGELFF.

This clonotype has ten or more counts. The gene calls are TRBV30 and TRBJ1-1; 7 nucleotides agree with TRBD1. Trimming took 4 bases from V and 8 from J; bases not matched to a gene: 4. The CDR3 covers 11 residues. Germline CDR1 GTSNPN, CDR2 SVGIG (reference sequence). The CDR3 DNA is TGTGCCTGGATGGCACAGGGGGAAGCTTTCTTT. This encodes CAWMAQGEAFF. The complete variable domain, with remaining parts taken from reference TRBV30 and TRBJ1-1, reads SQTIHQWPATLVQPVGSPLSLECTVEGTSNPNLYWYRQAAGRGLQLLFYSVGIGQISSEVPQNLSASRPQDRQFILSSKKLLLSDSGFYLCAWMAQGEAFFGQGTRLTVV.

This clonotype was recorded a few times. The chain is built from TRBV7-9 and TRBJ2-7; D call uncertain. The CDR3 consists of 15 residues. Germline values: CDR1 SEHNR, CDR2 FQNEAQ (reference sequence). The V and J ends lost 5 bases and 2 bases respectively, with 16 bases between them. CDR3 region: CASSADPDTAYEQYF. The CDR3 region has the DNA TGTGCCAGCAGCGCAGACCCCGACACCGCCTACGAGCAGTACTTC.

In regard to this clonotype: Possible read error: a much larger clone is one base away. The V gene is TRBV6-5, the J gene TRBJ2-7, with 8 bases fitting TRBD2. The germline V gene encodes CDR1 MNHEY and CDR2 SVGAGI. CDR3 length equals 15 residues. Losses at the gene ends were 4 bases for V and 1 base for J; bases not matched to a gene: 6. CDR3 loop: CASSFEAGGSYEQYF. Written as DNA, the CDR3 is TGTGCCAGCAGTTTCGAGGCGGGAGGATCCTACGAGCAGTACTTC.

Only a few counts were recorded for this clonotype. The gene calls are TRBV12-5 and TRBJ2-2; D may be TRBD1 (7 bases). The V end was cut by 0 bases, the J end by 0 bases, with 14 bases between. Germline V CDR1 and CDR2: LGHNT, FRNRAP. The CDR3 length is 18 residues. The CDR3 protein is CASGLVLAGTANTGELFF. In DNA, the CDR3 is TGTGCTAGTGGTTTGGTACTAGCTGGGACAGCGAACACCGGGGAGCTGTTTTTT. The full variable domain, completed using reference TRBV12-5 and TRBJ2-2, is DARVTQTPRHKVTEMGQEVTMRCQPILGHNTVFWYRQTMMQGLELLAYFRNRAPLDDSGMPKDRFSAEMPDATLATLKIQPSEPRDSAVYFCASGLVLAGTANTGELFFGEGSRLTVL.